These T cell receptor beta chains were read from a single sample in a study of regulatory T cells in long-lasting Graves disease. MiXCR, run by TCRdb on the multiplex PCR reads, gives a single entry per CDR3 protein. The sample carries over 500,000 distinct CDR3 sequences, about 15% recorded once. The same specimen was also included in a second study, on T cells in Graves' hyperthyroidism and ophthalmopathy.

The sequencing used peripheral blood mononuclear cells (PBMCs), collected at new diagnosis, from a patient treated with antithyroid drugs. The receptors derive from a woman in her thirties with Graves disease. Each CDR3 is given with its conserved first and last residue. Each record gives: D gene, J gene, clone size, V gene, CDR3 DNA, CDR3 protein. D genes are given only for firm matches. Some rows have no size entry. The others give once, few or many, or a class for an expanded clone.

d_call: TRBD2; j_call: TRBJ2-7; clone_size: many; v_call: TRBV5-1; cdr3_nt: TGCGCCAGCAGCCCGGAGTTTCTTTTGCGGGAGGGCCCGAGCTCCTACGAGCAGTACTTC; cdr3_aa: CASSPEFLLREGPSSYEQYF
d_call: NA; j_call: TRBJ2-7; clone_size: many; v_call: TRBV12-3/TRBV12-4; cdr3_nt: TGTGCCAGCAGTTTTGTGGCAGGGACGTCCTACGAGCAGTACTTC; cdr3_aa: CASSFVAGTSYEQYF
d_call: NA; j_call: TRBJ1-2; clone_size: NA; v_call: TRBV19; cdr3_nt: TGTGCCAGTCAAAGAGGGGAAATGAATGGCTACACCTTC; cdr3_aa: CASQRGEMNGYTF
d_call: NA; j_call: TRBJ2-7; clone_size: many; v_call: TRBV29-1; cdr3_nt: TGCAGCGTTGTATCCGGGACCGGGGGCGCCTACGAGCAGTACTTC; cdr3_aa: CSVVSGTGGAYEQYF
d_call: NA; j_call: TRBJ2-3; clone_size: NA; v_call: TRBV7-6; cdr3_nt: TGTGCCAGCAGTGGTCCGGGACCCAACACAGATACGCAGTATTTT; cdr3_aa: CASSGPGPNTDTQYF
d_call: TRBD1; j_call: TRBJ2-7; clone_size: NA; v_call: TRBV19; cdr3_nt: TGTGCCAGTAGTATCCCGGGACAGAACTACGAGCAGTACTTC; cdr3_aa: CASSIPGQNYEQYF
d_call: NA; j_call: TRBJ2-1; clone_size: few; v_call: TRBV20-1; cdr3_nt: TGCAGTGCTAGGAGTATGGACTTCAAAAATGAGCAGTTCTTC; cdr3_aa: CSARSMDFKNEQFF
d_call: NA; j_call: TRBJ2-3; clone_size: few; v_call: TRBV4-1; cdr3_nt: TGCGCCAGCAGCCCCTTCCGCGGCACAGATACGCAGTATTTT; cdr3_aa: CASSPFRGTDTQYF
d_call: NA; j_call: TRBJ2-5; clone_size: few; v_call: TRBV5-8; cdr3_nt: TGTGCCAGCAGCAAATACAGGGAAGAGACCCAGTACTTC; cdr3_aa: CASSKYREETQYF
d_call: TRBD1; j_call: TRBJ2-2; clone_size: many; v_call: TRBV9; cdr3_nt: TGTGCCAGCAGCATTTTAACAGGGGGGACCGGGGAGCTGTTTTTT; cdr3_aa: CASSILTGGTGELFF